These 10 T cell receptor beta chains were all obtained from the same sample, sequenced in a study of yellow fever vaccine responses in identical twins. TCRdb called the RT-PCR reads again in MiXCR, with one record for every CDR3 protein. The table shows roughly 2,300 distinct CDR3 sequences, with 8.7% occurring only once. The sample here was T cells from blood (PBMCs), unsorted or a sorted subset (not recorded which), taken 2 years after vaccination. All receptors derive from a woman aged 18 to 35 who received the yellow fever vaccine.

The chain carries TRBV12-3 or TRBV12-4 and TRBJ2-1, with 13 bases identical to TRBD2. Trimming removed 6 bases from V and 7 bases from J; junction bases left unmatched: 12. This CDR3 comprises 17 residues. The DNA for the CDR3 is TGTGCCAGCAGCCTCACTAGCGGGGGGGCCGGAGGGAATGAGCAGTTCTTC. The encoded protein is CASSLTSGGAGGNEQFF.

The V gene is TRBV10-3, the J gene TRBJ2-7; D is unresolved. Trimming cost V 6 bases and J 2 bases, with 11 bases left between them. The CDR3 is 13 amino acids. Germline loops: CDR1 ENHRY, CDR2 SYGVKD. Here the CDR3 DNA reads TGTGCCATCAGAGGGAACATGGCCTACGAGCAGTACTTC. This codes for CAIRGNMAYEQYF.

In its sample, this clonotype was seen a few times. The chain is built from TRBV12-3 or TRBV12-4 and TRBJ1-1; 8 bases are a match to TRBD1. The CDR3 contains 13 residues. Trimming at V came to 6 bases and at J to 1 base, leaving 1 base not matched to a gene. The CDR3 protein is CASRGQENTEAFF. The CDR3 region has the DNA TGTGCCAGCAGGGGACAGGAGAACACTGAAGCTTTCTTT.

The V gene is TRBV10-1, the J gene TRBJ2-1; perhaps TRBD1 as D (5 bases). This CDR3 spans 11 amino acids. V was clipped by 7 bases and J by 7 bases, with 8 bases between them. Germline V gene lookup returns CDR1 WNHNN and CDR2 SYGVQD (reference sequence). The CDR3 sequence is CASKGWNEQFF. The DNA of the CDR3 is TGCGCCAGCAAGGGGTGGAATGAGCAGTTCTTC.

V is TRBV6-1 and J is TRBJ1-3; D perhaps matches TRBD1 (6 bases). V was clipped by 5 bases and J by 4 bases, with 12 bases between them. CDR1 MNHNS and CDR2 SASEGT come from the germline V gene. The CDR3 sequence is 14 residues long. The CDR3 nucleotides are TGTGCCAGCAGTCCTACAGGGAGAGGAAACACCATATATTTT. Its protein product is CASSPTGRGNTIYF.

The J gene is TRBJ2-3, the V gene TRBV7-3; the D is unclear. V lost 3 bases and J lost 3, with 10 bases in between. The CDR3 runs to 14 residues. In germline, CDR1 is SGHTA, CDR2 FQGTGA. This CDR3 reads CASSLAGATDTQYF. DNA for the CDR3: TGTGCCAGCAGCTTGGCAGGCGCTACAGATACGCAGTATTTT.

This clonotype is medium-sized (0.01 to 0.1%) in the sample. This chain uses TRBV29-1 with TRBJ2-1, with TRBD2 identical over 12 bases. There are 14 residues in the CDR3. The germline V gene has CDR1 SQVTM and CDR2 ANQGSEA. Losses at the gene ends were 7 bases for V and 3 bases for J; bases not matched to a gene: 4. The CDR3 region is CSARLAGVYNEQFF. CDR3 in DNA: TGCAGCGCCCGACTAGCGGGAGTCTACAATGAGCAGTTCTTC.

The V gene is TRBV3-1, the J gene TRBJ1-1; weak D call: TRBD1 (5 bases). Germline CDR1 and CDR2: LGHDT and YNNKEL (reference sequence). Trimming left V 0 bases short and J 0 bases short, with 20 bases between. This CDR3 contains 19 residues. CDR3 residues: CASSQDEVVQTGLNTEAFF. The CDR3 DNA follows: TGTGCCAGCAGCCAAGATGAGGTCGTTCAAACAGGCTTGAACACTGAAGCTTTCTTT.

The chain combines TRBV4-1 with TRBJ2-7; maybe TRBD2 (5 bases). Germline assignment: CDR1 MGHRA and CDR2 YSYEKL. V shed 1 base and J shed 6 bases, with 16 bases lying between them. The CDR3 consists of 15 residues. The CDR3 region has the DNA TGCGCCAGCAGCCAAGCTAGTTTCGGGGATGGCGAGCAGTACTTC. Translation: CASSQASFGDGEQYF.

This clonotype was picked up a small number of times. This chain joins TRBV7-9 and TRBJ2-3, with TRBD2 matching 8 bases. V lost 6 bases and J lost 3; bases outside the gene matches: 8. There are 15 residues in the CDR3. From germline, CDR1 is SEHNR and CDR2 FQNEAQ (reference sequence). The chain's CDR3 is CASRTSREVTDTQYF. The CDR3 region has the DNA TGTGCCAGCAGGACCTCGCGGGAGGTTACAGATACGCAGTATTTT.